This is a list of T cell receptor beta chains from one sample in a study of blood T cell repertoires in COVID-19. The method was immunoSEQ multiplex PCR; TCRdb's version includes in-frame clones alone and lacks a portion of them. The sample shows some 130,000 clones, 65% to 90% of them seen only once. The sequencing sample was made of peripheral blood. These receptors all come from a woman aged 60-75 years with active or convalescent COVID-19. CDR3s include the opening cysteine and the closing phenylalanine or tryptophan. The order of the fields is D gene, clone size, J gene, V gene, CDR3 DNA, CDR3 protein. A D gene is named only where the DNA matches it firmly. Expanded clones are given a class, and other clones once, few, many or no size at all.

NA NA TRBJ2-2 TRBV19 TGTGCCAGTAGTATTGCAGGCTCGTCCGGGGAGCTGTTTTTT CASSIAGSSGELFF
NA NA TRBJ1-4 TRBV6-5 TGTGCCAGCAGTTACTCGAGGCAGGGAGGATGGCCGCTGTTTTTT CASSYSRQGGWPLFF
NA NA TRBJ2-2 TRBV7-2 TGTGCCAGCAGCTTTCTATCGGGATATAACACCGGGGAGCTGTTTTTT CASSFLSGYNTGELFF
NA once TRBJ2-7 TRBV9 TGTGCCAGCAGCGTCGGGGGAGGAATCTACGAGCAGTACTTC CASSVGGGIYEQYF
NA once TRBJ1-4 TRBV6-5 TGTGCCAGCAGCTTCACAGGGTTTGGTGAAAAACTGTTTTTT CASSFTGFGEKLFF
TRBD2 NA TRBJ2-5 TRBV18 TGTGCCAGCTCAAGTCCGGGGGGGCAAGAGACCCAGTACTTC CASSSPGGQETQYF
NA NA TRBJ1-2 TRBV6-6 TGTGCCAGCAGTTCGTCAGGGTTCTATGGCTACACCTTC CASSSSGFYGYTF
NA NA TRBJ1-5 TRBV6-2/TRBV6-3 TGTGCCAGCAGTTACGGGCAAACCAATCAGCCCCAGCATTTT CASSYGQTNQPQHF
TRBD1 NA TRBJ1-1 TRBV7-9 TGTGCCAGCAGCTTCCAACAGGGGGACACTGAAGCTTTCTTT CASSFQQGDTEAFF
TRBD2 NA TRBJ2-5 TRBV20-1 TGCAGTGCTAGCGGGGAGGGGACCCAGTACTTC CSASGEGTQYF
NA few TRBJ2-2 TRBV7-6 TGTGCCAGCAGCTTGGAAGCGCTCAACACCGGGGAGCTGTTTTTT CASSLEALNTGELFF
NA NA TRBJ2-3 TRBV18 TGTGCCAGCTCACCTTCGGGAGATACGCAGTATTTT CASSPSGDTQYF
NA few TRBJ1-1 TRBV4-1 TGCGCCAGCAGCCAAGATTGGTGGTCAAGAACTAACACTGAAGCTTTCTTT CASSQDWWSRTNTEAFF
NA few TRBJ1-6 TRBV9 TGTGCCAGCAGCGTAGAAACTAATAATTCACCCCTCCACTTT CASSVETNNSPLHF
NA NA TRBJ1-5 TRBV3-1/TRBV3-2 TGTGCCAGCAGCCAAGCGGACAGAAATAGCAATCAGCCCCAGCATTTT CASSQADRNSNQPQHF